The 14 T cell receptor beta chains below come from one sample, sequenced in a study of T cells after posttransplantation cyclophosphamide. The assay was immunoSEQ multiplex PCR, and TCRdb's table has in-frame clones only and misses some. The sample shows about 16,000 clones, 87% of them seen only once. Controls had myeloablative marrow grafts with methotrexate and calcineurin inhibitor, sampled at 1 year. Sample: PBMCs, taken after an allogeneic stem cell transplant with a calcineurin inhibitor and methotrexate. The receptors derive from a male patient in his fifties who received an allogeneic stem cell transplant from an unrelated donor, was CMV-positive, and had chronic GVHD only. These T cells may partly come from the graft donor.

This clone was recorded a few times. The chain is built from TRBV10-3 and TRBJ2-1; TRBD2 matches at 7 bases. Germline lookup yields CDR1 ENHRY and CDR2 SYGVKD. The junction had 8 bases not matched to a gene; V was cut back by 3 bases and J by 6 bases. The CDR3 sequence is 15 residues long. As DNA, the CDR3 is TGTGCCATCAGTGATCCCACGGGAGGAAGCAATGAGCAGTTCTTC. Translated: CAISDPTGGSNEQFF.

The rearrangement uses TRBV11-2 and TRBJ1-3; D is unresolved. CDR1 and CDR2 from the germline V gene are SGHAT and FQNNGV. This CDR3 is 16 amino acids long. The V gene lost 4 bases and the J gene lost 0 bases, with 13 bases spanning the gap. The CDR3 DNA reads TGTGCCAGCAGCTCCGGACTGATCTTCTCTGGAAACACCATATATTTT. Its protein is CASSSGLIFSGNTIYF.

Sample share makes this clone large. The chain carries TRBV11-2 and TRBJ2-4, with 10 bases identical to TRBD1. V gave up 5 bases and J gave up 4 bases; unmatched junction bases: 11. The CDR3 is 17 residues long. CDR1 and CDR2 from the germline V gene are SGHAT and FQNNGV. As DNA, the CDR3 is TGTGCCAGCAGCCTTAACGACAGGGGGCTTAGTAAAAACATTCAGTACTTC. Translation: CASSLNDRGLSKNIQYF.

This chain connects TRBV5-1 to TRBJ2-3; 10 positions match TRBD1. Looked up from germline, CDR1 is SGHRS and CDR2 is YFSETQ. V dropped 0 bases and J dropped 6; count of bases not matched to a gene: 4. The CDR3 totals 15 residues. The CDR3 loop reads CASSLGDRGGDTQYF. In DNA form, the CDR3 reads TGCGCCAGCAGCTTGGGGGACAGGGGAGGGGATACGCAGTATTTT.

The V call is TRBV7-8, the J call TRBJ2-1, with 12 positions matching TRBD2. This CDR3 contains 17 residues. Per the germline V gene, CDR1 is SGHVS and CDR2 is FQNEAQ. After removal of 2 bases from V and 9 bases from J, the junction contained 11 bases not matched to a gene. The CDR3 DNA sequence: TGTGCCAGCAGCTTATTGACTAGCGGGGGCCGACGGTTTGAGCAGTTCTTC. Encoded protein: CASSLLTSGGRRFEQFF.

This clone is medium-sized in the sample. The chain links TRBV5-6 to TRBJ2-7; D may be TRBD2 (6 bases). Germline CDR1 reads SGHDT; CDR2 reads YYEEEE. V was cut by 3 bases and J by 4 bases, with 20 bases left in between. The CDR3 contains 16 residues. The CDR3 nucleotides read TGTGCCAGCAGCTCTCTCGGGGGACTGGGGGAGTACGAGCAGTACTTC. It is translated as CASSSLGGLGEYEQYF. The whole variable domain, remainder taken from reference TRBV5-6 and TRBJ2-7, is DAGVTQSPTHLIKTRGQQVTLRCSPKSGHDTVSWYQQALGQGPQFIFQYYEEEERQRGNFPDRFSGHQFPNYSSELNVNALLLGDSALYLCASSSLGGLGEYEQYFGPGTRLTVT.

The chain has TRBV27 and TRBJ1-5; D gene unclear. V shed 4 bases and J shed 7 bases, with 14 bases lying between them. In germline, CDR1 is MNHEY, CDR2 SMNVEV (reference sequence). The CDR3 covers 14 residues. CDR3 coding DNA: TGTGCCAGCAGTTCATTATTACCGGGGCAGCCCCAGCATTTT. It yields the protein CASSSLLPGQPQHF.

V and J are TRBV7-9 and TRBJ2-5; TRBD1 matches at 7 bases. Germline V gives CDR1 SEHNR, CDR2 FQNEAQ (reference sequence). This CDR3 is 14 amino acids long. Trimming at V came to 3 bases and at J to 13 bases, leaving 14 bases not matched to a gene. CDR3 DNA: TGTGCCAGCAGCTTTAGTATGGGACAGAAAATGCCGTACTTC. Its translation: CASSFSMGQKMPYF. Full variable domain (rest looked up from reference TRBV7-9 and TRBJ2-5): DTGVSQNPRHKITKRGQNVTFRCDPISEHNRLYWYRQTLGQGPEFLTYFQNEAQLEKSRLLSDRFSAERPKGSFSTLEIQRTEQGDSAMYLCASSFSMGQKMPYFGPGTRLLVL.

The sample holds one count of this clone. The CDR3 protein is CASSLNSAPGLAGYEQYF. The CDR3 region has the DNA TGTGCCAGCAGCTTAAATTCAGCGCCGGGACTAGCGGGGTACGAGCAGTACTTC. The chain combines TRBV7-9 with TRBJ2-7; 13 bases are shared with TRBD2. Trimming took 2 bases from V and 4 from J; bases not matched to a gene: 11. Germline V gene data show CDR1 as SEHNR and CDR2 as FQNEAQ (reference sequence). The CDR3 covers 18 residues. The entire variable domain, with the rest obtained from reference TRBV7-9 and TRBJ2-7, is as follows: DTGVSQNPRHKITKRGQNVTFRCDPISEHNRLYWYRQTLGQGPEFLTYFQNEAQLEKSRLLSDRFSAERPKGSFSTLEIQRTEQGDSAMYLCASSLNSAPGLAGYEQYFGPGTRLTVT.

This clone was found once. The genes are TRBV19 and TRBJ1-1; D is perhaps TRBD1 (6 bases). Germline V lookup: CDR1 LNHDA, CDR2 SQIVND (reference sequence). The V and J ends lost 9 bases and 4 bases respectively, with 27 bases between them. CDR3 length: 17 amino acids. CDR3 sequence: CASPPARGWELRTEAFF. As DNA, the CDR3 is TGTGCCAGCCCCCCGGCCAGGGGCTGGGAGCTACGCACTGAAGCTTTCTTT.

The chain links TRBV6-5 to TRBJ1-1; D is perhaps TRBD1 (6 bases). V was clipped by 1 base and J by 1 base, with 10 bases between them. CDR1 and CDR2 (germline): MNHEY, SVGAGI. This CDR3 is built from 15 residues. The CDR3 DNA reads as TGTGCCAGCAGTTACTTTGGGGGCCCGAACACTGAAGCTTTCTTT. Its protein product is CASSYFGGPNTEAFF.

On this clone: Germline is not matched at one junction end, which may reflect a read error. The chain links TRBV11-3 to TRBJ2-4; D call uncertain. Germline V gives CDR1 SGHNT, CDR2 YENEEA. The CDR3 has 14 amino acids. CDR3 region: CVSSSGVAKNIQYF. DNA of the CDR3: TGTGTCAGCAGCTCCGGAGTAGCCAAAAACATTCAGTACTTC.

In its sample, this clone was seen a few times. The chain recombines TRBV6-1 with TRBJ1-1, with D unclear. V lost 3 bases, J lost 0 bases, and 11 bases lay in between. Germline-derived CDR1 and CDR2 are MNHNS and SASEGT. There are 15 residues in the CDR3. CDR3 sequence reads: CASSEIVGMNTEAFF. The CDR3 nucleotides read TGTGCCAGCAGTGAGATTGTGGGCATGAACACTGAAGCTTTCTTT.

In its sample, this clone is medium-sized. The V gene is TRBV4-1, the J gene TRBJ2-7, with 11 bases matching TRBD1. Germline lookup yields CDR1 MGHRA and CDR2 YSYEKL. Unmatched junction bases numbered 6, after V lost 5 bases and J lost 6 bases. The CDR3 has 14 amino acids. CDR3 region: CASSARDRGSEQYF. CDR3 in DNA: TGCGCCAGCAGCGCCCGGGACAGGGGGTCCGAGCAGTACTTC.